This TCR beta chain is drawn from a study of yellow fever vaccine responses in identical twins. The study's findings and limits: Reported findings indicate that twins' vaccine T cell responses seemed partially convergent, partially personalized.

This CDR3 has 14 amino acids. Germline lookup yields CDR1 SGHAT and CDR2 FQNNGV. V shed 2 bases, J shed 7 bases, and the junction held 6 bases outside the gene matches. TCRdb processed the RT-PCR reads anew with MiXCR; each CDR3 protein has one entry. The table records around 4,300 distinct CDR3 sequences, approximately 76% of them present only once. In the case of this clonotype: Its specificity is unknown.

This rearrangement joins TRBV11-2 to TRBJ2-7, with TRBD2 matching over 9 bases. The source of this sequence is a young woman who received the yellow fever vaccine. The material sequenced was T cells from blood (PBMCs), unsorted or a sorted subset (not recorded which), taken before or after yellow fever vaccination (not recorded which). The CDR3 spells CASSLLLSGREQYF. For the CDR3, the DNA is TGTGCCAGCAGCTTACTTCTGAGCGGGAGGGAGCAGTACTTC.